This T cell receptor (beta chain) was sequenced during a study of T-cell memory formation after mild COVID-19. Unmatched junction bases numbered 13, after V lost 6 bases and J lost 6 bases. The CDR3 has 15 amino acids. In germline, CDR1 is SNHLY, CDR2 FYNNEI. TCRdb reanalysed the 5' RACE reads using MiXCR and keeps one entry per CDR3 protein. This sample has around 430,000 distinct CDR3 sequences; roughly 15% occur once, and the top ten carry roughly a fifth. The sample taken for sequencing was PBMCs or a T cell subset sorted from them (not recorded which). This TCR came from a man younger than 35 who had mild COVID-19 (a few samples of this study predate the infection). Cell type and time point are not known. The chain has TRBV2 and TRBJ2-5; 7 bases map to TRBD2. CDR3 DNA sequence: TGTGCCAGCAGCCCGACTAGCTTCGGTCCCAAGACCCAGTACTTC. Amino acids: CASSPTSFGPKTQYF.